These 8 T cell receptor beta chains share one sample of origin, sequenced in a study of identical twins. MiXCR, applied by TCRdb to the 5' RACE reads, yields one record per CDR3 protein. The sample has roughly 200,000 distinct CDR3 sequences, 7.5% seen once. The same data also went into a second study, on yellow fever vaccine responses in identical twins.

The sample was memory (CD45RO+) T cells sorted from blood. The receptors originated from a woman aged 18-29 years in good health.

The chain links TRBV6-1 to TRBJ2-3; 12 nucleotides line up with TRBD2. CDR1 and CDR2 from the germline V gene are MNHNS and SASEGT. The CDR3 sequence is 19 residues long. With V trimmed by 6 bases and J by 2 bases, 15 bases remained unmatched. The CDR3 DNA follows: TGTGCCAGCAGCCGCACCGGGACTAGCGGGCGCGGAGTCACAGATACGCAGTATTTT. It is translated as CASSRTGTSGRGVTDTQYF.

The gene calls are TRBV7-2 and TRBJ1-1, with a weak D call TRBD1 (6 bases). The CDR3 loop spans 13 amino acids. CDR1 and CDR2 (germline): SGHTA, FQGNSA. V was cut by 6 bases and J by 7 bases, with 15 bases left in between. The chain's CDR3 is CASSYGTQLEAFF. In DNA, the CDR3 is TGTGCCAGCAGTTACGGGACACAACTTGAAGCTTTCTTT.

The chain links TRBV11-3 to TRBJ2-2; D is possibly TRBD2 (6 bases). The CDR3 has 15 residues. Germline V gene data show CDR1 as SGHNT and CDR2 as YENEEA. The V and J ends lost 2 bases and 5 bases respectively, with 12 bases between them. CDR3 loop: CASSLLDGGTGELFF. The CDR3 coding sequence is TGTGCCAGCAGCTTACTCGATGGGGGGACCGGGGAGCTGTTTTTT. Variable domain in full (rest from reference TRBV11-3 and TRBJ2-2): EAGVVQSPRYKIIEKKQPVAFWCNPISGHNTLYWYLQNLGQGPELLIRYENEEAVDDSQLPKDRFSAERLKGVDSTLKIQPAELGDSAVYLCASSLLDGGTGELFFGEGSRLTVL.

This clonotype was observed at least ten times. As DNA, the CDR3 is TGTGCCAGCAGTACGGCTAGCGGGGGGAAAGTAAGGGAGACCCAGTACTTC. Encoded protein: CASSTASGGKVRETQYF. The chain carries TRBV28 and TRBJ2-5, with 11 bases matching TRBD2. The CDR3 runs 17 residues. Trimming took 5 bases from V and 5 from J; bases not matched to a gene: 13. In germline, CDR1 is MDHEN, CDR2 SYDVKM.

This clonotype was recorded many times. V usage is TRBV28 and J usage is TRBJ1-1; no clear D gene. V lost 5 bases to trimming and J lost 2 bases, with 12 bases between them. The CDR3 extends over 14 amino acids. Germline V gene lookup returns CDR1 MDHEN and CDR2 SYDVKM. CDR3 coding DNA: TGTGCCAGCAGTGCAGGAGCCCTCAACACTGAAGCTTTCTTT. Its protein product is CASSAGALNTEAFF.

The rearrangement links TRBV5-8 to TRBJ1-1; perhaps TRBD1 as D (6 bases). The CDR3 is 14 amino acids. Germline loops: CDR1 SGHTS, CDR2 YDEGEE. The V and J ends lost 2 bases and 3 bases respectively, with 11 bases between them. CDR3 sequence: CASSLQGTYTEAFF. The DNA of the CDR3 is TGTGCCAGCAGCTTACAGGGAACTTACACTGAAGCTTTCTTT.

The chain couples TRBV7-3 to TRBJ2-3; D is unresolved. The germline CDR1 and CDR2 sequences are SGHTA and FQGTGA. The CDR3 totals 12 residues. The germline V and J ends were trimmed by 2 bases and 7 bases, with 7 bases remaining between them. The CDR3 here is CASSLSGHTQYF. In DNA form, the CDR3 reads TGTGCCAGCAGCTTATCGGGTCATACGCAGTATTTT.

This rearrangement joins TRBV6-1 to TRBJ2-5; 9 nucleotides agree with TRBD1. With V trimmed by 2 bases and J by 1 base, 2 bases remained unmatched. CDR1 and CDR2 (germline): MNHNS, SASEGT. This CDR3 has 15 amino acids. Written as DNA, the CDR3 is TGTGCCAGCAGTGAACTGACAGGGGGCCAAGAGACCCAGTACTTC. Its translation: CASSELTGGQETQYF.